This T cell receptor beta chain originates from a study of graft-versus-host responses after intestinal transplantation. CDR1 SGHNT and CDR2 YYREEE come from the germline V gene (reference sequence). V was cut by 0 bases and J by 5 bases, with 8 bases left in between. This CDR3 region has 13 residues. Clones were sequenced by immunoSEQ multiplex PCR, and TCRdb holds only the in-frame ones, with some missing. The table has some 96,000 clones, approximately 92% seen once. The V and J genes are TRBV5-4 and TRBJ2-5, with a weak D call TRBD2 (5 bases). The sequencing here drew on PBMCs, taken about 460 days after intestinal transplant. The sequence derives from a human patient who received an intestinal transplant, so some T cells may come from the graft donor. The CDR3 DNA sequence: TGTGCCAGCAGCTTGGATCGAGGGGAGACCCAGTACTTC. Translated, it gives CASSLDRGETQYF. Complete variable domain (other parts from reference TRBV5-4 and TRBJ2-5): ETGVTQSPTHLIKTRGQQVTLRCSSQSGHNTVSWYQQALGQGPQFIFQYYREEENGRGNFPPRFSGLQFPNYSSELNVNALELDDSALYLCASSLDRGETQYFGPGTRLLVL.